Listed below are T cell receptor beta chains from one sample, sequenced in a study of blood T cell repertoires in COVID-19. Clones were sequenced by immunoSEQ multiplex PCR, and TCRdb holds only the in-frame ones, with some missing. Found here are 75,000 to 80,000 clones, about 87% of them singletons; the top ten hold approximately 9.1%. The sample was peripheral blood. The receptors stem from a human donor in a cohort sampled during active COVID-19. Both conserved end residues are trimmed from each CDR3. The D gene is left open where the match is weak.

CDR3 protein | V gene | D gene | J gene
ATQGSNQPQH | TRBV28 | . | TRBJ1-5
ASSLARDRPSYEQY | TRBV7-6 | . | TRBJ2-7
ASSESHRTAEAF | TRBV2 | . | TRBJ1-1
ASSEGPAGGGLKSEAF | TRBV6-1 | . | TRBJ1-1
ASSQAQGALTNEKLF | TRBV7-9 | TRBD1 | TRBJ1-4
ASSRTFDGTGSTEAF | TRBV5-1 | TRBD1 | TRBJ1-1
ASSGSSYNEQF | TRBV3-1/TRBV3-2 | . | TRBJ2-1
ASSQDRGGNYGYT | TRBV4-2 | . | TRBJ1-2
ASSLVLAGGTDTQY | TRBV11-2 | TRBD2 | TRBJ2-3
ASSFGLVTEQY | TRBV7-3 | TRBD2 | TRBJ2-7
ASRPTQGALLYGYT | TRBV28 | TRBD1 | TRBJ1-2
ASSLGTDALSGANVLT | TRBV27 | . | TRBJ2-6
ATSYGGENNEQF | TRBV24-1 | . | TRBJ2-1
ASSLRTDPNYGYT | TRBV7-8 | . | TRBJ1-2
ASSLPGRDTQY | TRBV27 | . | TRBJ2-3
ASSDVLAGLLSDTQY | TRBV2 | TRBD2 | TRBJ2-3
SVEAPGQKGRGYT | TRBV29-1 | TRBD1 | TRBJ1-2
ASRLGAQIPYEQY | TRBV10-2 | . | TRBJ2-7
ASSDSGKSSYNEQF | TRBV9 | . | TRBJ2-1
ASSDGTDYNEQF | TRBV25-1 | TRBD1 | TRBJ2-1
ASSLGGGTGTEAF | TRBV7-8 | . | TRBJ1-1
ASSLTGGISEQY | TRBV7-9 | TRBD1 | TRBJ2-7